This passage covers 26 T cell receptor beta chains from one sample sequenced in a study of cytomegalovirus exposure and HLA in healthy donors. With 60 Vbeta and 13 Jbeta primers, the PCR was carried out. Method: immunoSEQ multiplex PCR; TCRdb's copy keeps in-frame clones and lacks some. This sample has 240,000 or so clones, with 81% found just once. The sequenced material came from PBMCs. These receptors all stem from a woman in her fifties or sixties in good health and CMV-seropositive.

The gene calls are TRBV7-9 and TRBJ2-7; TRBD1 matches at 9 bases. This CDR3 spans 15 amino acids. The germline V gene has CDR1 SEHNR and CDR2 FQNEAQ (reference sequence). With V trimmed by 6 bases and J by 6 bases, 12 bases remained unmatched. Here the CDR3 DNA reads TGTGCCAGCAGGAACCCGGGACAGGGAGTATCCGAGCAGTACTTC. Translating it yields CASRNPGQGVSEQYF.

This chain joins TRBV5-6 and TRBJ1-4; D gene unclear. Deletions cut 4 bases from V and 6 bases from J, with 13 bases between. CDR3 length: 14 amino acids. Germline V gives CDR1 SGHDT, CDR2 YYEEEE. As DNA, the CDR3 is TGTGCCAGCAGCCGGGAGGTAGGGTATGAAAAACTGTTTTTT. Residues: CASSREVGYEKLFF.

V and J are TRBV6-1 and TRBJ2-7; D is perhaps TRBD2 (5 bases). CDR3 size: 15 residues. The V end lost 4 bases, the J end lost 5 bases, and 18 bases lay between the germline ends. CDR1 and CDR2 (germline): MNHNS, SASEGT. The CDR3 region has the DNA TGTGCCAGCAGTGTTGGGCGGAGGCCCCCAGACGAGCAGTACTTC. It yields the protein CASSVGRRPPDEQYF.

The V and J genes are TRBV5-1 and TRBJ2-2, with D hard to call. V was pared by 6 bases and J by 0 bases, with 9 bases between. Per the germline V gene, CDR1 is SGHRS and CDR2 is YFSETQ. The CDR3 consists of 14 residues. CDR3 amino acids: CASKLNPNTGELFF. In DNA, the CDR3 is TGCGCCAGCAAGCTGAACCCGAACACCGGGGAGCTGTTTTTT.

The gene calls are TRBV19 and TRBJ2-1; D may be TRBD2 (6 bases). The V and J ends lost 5 bases and 0 bases respectively, with 14 bases between them. CDR3 size: 16 residues. The germline gives CDR1 LNHDA, CDR2 SQIVND (reference sequence). The DNA for the CDR3 is TGTGCCAGTAGTCAGACTAGGACGAGCTCCTACAATGAGCAGTTCTTC. Translating gives CASSQTRTSSYNEQFF.

The chain has TRBV5-1 and TRBJ1-1; D is perhaps TRBD1 (5 bases). Germline CDR1 is SGHRS and CDR2 is YFSETQ. CDR3 length equals 16 residues. V lost 4 bases, J lost 5 bases, and 21 bases lay in between. This CDR3 is CASSGALGRGFTEAFF. For the CDR3, the DNA is TGCGCCAGCAGCGGGGCCCTAGGACGGGGGTTTACTGAAGCTTTCTTT.

The rearrangement uses TRBV7-3 and TRBJ1-6, with D maybe TRBD1 (6 bases). This CDR3 is 14 amino acids long. Per germline, CDR1 SGHTA and CDR2 FQGTGA. V gave up 3 bases and J gave up 7 bases, with 10 bases separating them. The CDR3 DNA is TGTGCCAGCAGCTTCTCTGGGGGCAATTCACCCCTCCACTTT. Protein sequence: CASSFSGGNSPLHF.

On this clone: The same CDR3 is also encoded by other DNA sequences in this sample. The V and J genes are TRBV27 and TRBJ1-1; the D gene is possibly TRBD1 (5 bases). CDR1 is MNHEY and CDR2 is SMNVEV in the germline V gene (reference sequence). V lost 2 bases and J 5 bases, leaving 9 bases between the germline ends. The CDR3 is 13 amino acids. CDR3: CASSLRGGTEAFF. CDR3 DNA: TGTGCCAGCAGTTTACGGGGGGGGACTGAAGCTTTCTTT.

The CDR3 coding sequence is TGCGCCAGCAGCCTCGGGACTAGCGGTACCTACGAGCAGTACTTC. Amino acid sequence: CASSLGTSGTYEQYF. The chain uses TRBV5-1 and TRBJ2-7; TRBD2 agrees at 11 bases. Trimming at V came to 4 bases and at J to 2 bases, leaving 5 bases not matched to a gene. The CDR3 has 15 residues. Looked up from germline, CDR1 is SGHRS and CDR2 is YFSETQ.

The chain recombines TRBV10-2 with TRBJ2-5, with D maybe TRBD1 (5 bases). Germline CDR1 is WSHSY and CDR2 is SAAADI. V was pared by 2 bases and J by 4 bases, with 14 bases between. The CDR3 has 15 amino acids. The CDR3 loop is CASSEVRGPTETQYF. CDR3 in DNA: TGCGCCAGCAGTGAGGTTAGGGGCCCCACAGAGACCCAGTACTTC.

The chain uses TRBV5-4 and TRBJ1-3; 9 bases fit TRBD1. The CDR3 is 15 residues long. V was pared by 4 bases and J by 4 bases, with 6 bases of the junction left unmatched. Germline assignment: CDR1 SGHNT and CDR2 YYREEE (reference sequence). The CDR3, as DNA: TGTGCCAGCAGCGGACAGGGGAGGTTCGGAAACACCATATATTTT. The encoded protein is CASSGQGRFGNTIYF. The whole variable domain, filled in from reference TRBV5-4 and TRBJ1-3, reads ETGVTQSPTHLIKTRGQQVTLRCSSQSGHNTVSWYQQALGQGPQFIFQYYREEENGRGNFPPRFSGLQFPNYSSELNVNALELDDSALYLCASSGQGRFGNTIYFGEGSWLTVV.

The chain carries TRBV2 and TRBJ2-3, with TRBD2 matching over 10 bases. This CDR3 has 16 amino acids. Trimming removed 10 bases from V and 4 bases from J; junction bases left unmatched: 14. Per germline, CDR1 SNHLY and CDR2 FYNNEI. The CDR3 region is CATRGSGRAGADTQYF. CDR3 nucleotides: TGTGCCACCAGAGGGAGCGGGAGGGCGGGCGCAGATACGCAGTATTTT.

The chain is built from TRBV1 and TRBJ2-5; the table's D call of TRBD1 was not tested on the DNA. TRBV1 is a listed pseudogene. The CDR3 spans 17 residues. CDR3 sequence: CTSSQGWTGGTKETQYF. CDR3 DNA sequence: TGCACCAGCAGCCAAGGCTGGACAGGGGGCACAAAAGAGACCCAGTACTTC.

The chain couples TRBV18 to TRBJ2-5, with a possible D match to TRBD2 (5 bases). Germline lookup yields CDR1 KGHSH and CDR2 LQKENI. This CDR3 has 17 amino acids. Trimming stripped 3 bases from V and 0 bases from J, with 17 bases between. CDR3 in amino acids: CASSPPVLEVHQETQYF. The CDR3 DNA reads as TGTGCCAGCTCACCGCCGGTGTTGGAGGTCCACCAAGAGACCCAGTACTTC.

The chain recombines TRBV5-1 with TRBJ2-7; 8 nucleotides align to TRBD2. The CDR3 spans 14 residues. J gave up 6 bases and V 0 bases, and 5 bases lay outside the gene matches. The germline V gene encodes CDR1 SGHRS and CDR2 YFSETQ. The CDR3 loop is CASSLELAEREQYF. The CDR3 bases are TGCGCCAGCAGCTTGGAACTAGCGGAGCGCGAGCAGTACTTC.

V is TRBV11-2 and J is TRBJ2-7; 10 bases line up with TRBD1. The CDR3 spans 14 residues. The V segment lost 3 bases and the J segment 6 bases; nucleotides outside the gene matches: 5. Germline loops: CDR1 SGHAT, CDR2 FQNNGV. For the CDR3, the DNA is TGTGCCAGCAGCTTTCGGGACAGGGGTAGCGAGCAGTACTTC. Its translation is CASSFRDRGSEQYF.

The gene calls are TRBV9 and TRBJ2-1; 12 bases agree with TRBD2. V lost 4 bases, J lost 8 bases, and 7 bases stayed unmatched. The germline V gene has CDR1 SGDLS and CDR2 YYNGEE. The CDR3 runs to 15 residues. The CDR3 here is CASSTRLAGEDEQFF. CDR3 DNA sequence: TGTGCCAGCAGCACCCGACTAGCGGGAGAGGATGAGCAGTTCTTC.

The chain links TRBV28 to TRBJ1-2; D perhaps matches TRBD1 (6 bases). V lost 5 bases, J lost 4 bases, and 14 bases lay in between. This CDR3 has 14 amino acids. In germline, CDR1 is MDHEN, CDR2 SYDVKM. The chain's CDR3 is CASSLQGSGYGYTF. CDR3 bases: TGTGCCAGCAGTCTACAGGGTTCCGGCTATGGCTACACCTTC.

The chain has TRBV19 and TRBJ2-7; tentatively, D is TRBD1 (6 bases). Trimming cost V 6 bases and J 6 bases, with 18 bases left between them. The CDR3 sequence is 14 residues long. CDR1 and CDR2 from the germline V gene are LNHDA and SQIVND (reference sequence). CDR3 protein: CASSHTQGMGEQYF. CDR3 coding DNA: TGTGCCAGTAGCCACACACAGGGTATGGGCGAGCAGTACTTC.

This chain joins TRBV29-1 and TRBJ1-1, with a tentative D call TRBD1 (6 bases). The CDR3 covers 10 residues. Germline V gives CDR1 SQVTM, CDR2 ANQGSEA. In DNA, the CDR3 is TGCAGTGCAACAGGGAATGAAGCTTTCTTT. This encodes CSATGNEAFF.

This rearrangement joins TRBV27 to TRBJ2-7; 7 nucleotides agree with TRBD2. The germline gives CDR1 MNHEY, CDR2 SMNVEV (reference sequence). This CDR3 contains 14 residues. The V and J ends lost 6 bases and 3 bases, in that order; junction bases with no gene match: 8. CDR3 DNA: TGTGCCAGCAGCTACCGGGAGCGGGACTACGAGCAGTACTTC. It encodes CASSYRERDYEQYF.

This sequence joins TRBV5-1 and TRBJ1-2, with 9 bases lining up with TRBD1. Trimming took 4 bases from V and 1 from J; bases not matched to a gene: 5. Looked up from germline, CDR1 is SGHRS and CDR2 is YFSETQ. The CDR3 has 15 amino acids. CDR3 DNA: TGCGCCAGCAGCCTCGGGACAGGGAGTAACTATGGCTACACCTTC. Protein product: CASSLGTGSNYGYTF.

In DNA form, the CDR3 reads TGTGCCAGCAGGGACAGGGTGGTGGAAAAACTGTTTTTT. Protein: CASRDRVVEKLFF. The chain couples TRBV6-5 to TRBJ1-4; 8 nucleotides align to TRBD1. J gave up 8 bases and V 6 bases, and 5 bases lay outside the gene matches. This CDR3 has 13 residues. Germline loops: CDR1 MNHEY, CDR2 SVGAGI.

J is TRBJ2-5 and V is TRBV11-2, with TRBD2 matching 9 bases. The CDR3 contains 14 residues. The germline V gene has CDR1 SGHAT and CDR2 FQNNGV. Trimming took 3 bases from V and 2 from J; bases not matched to a gene: 1. As DNA, the CDR3 is TGTGCCAGCAGCTTTCTAGCGGGACAAGAGACCCAGTACTTC. This sequence encodes CASSFLAGQETQYF.

This chain connects TRBV28 to TRBJ2-1; 10 bases align to TRBD2. Unmatched junction bases numbered 9, after V lost 10 bases and J lost 3 bases. The CDR3 length is 15 residues. Germline CDR1 reads MDHEN; CDR2 reads SYDVKM. DNA of the CDR3: TGTGCCACCGATAGACGGACTAGCGGCTACAATGAGCAGTTCTTC. Protein: CATDRRTSGYNEQFF. Based on the CDR3 plus reference TRBV28 and TRBJ2-1, the full variable domain is DVKVTQSSRYLVKRTGEKVFLECVQDMDHENMFWYRQDPGLGLRLIYFSYDVKMKEKGDIPEGYSVSREKKERFSLILESASTNQTSMYLCATDRRTSGYNEQFFGPGTRLTVL.

The rearrangement joins TRBV5-1 to TRBJ2-1; the D is unclear. Germline CDR1 SGHRS, CDR2 YFSETQ. The CDR3 is made up of 15 amino acids. V lost 0 bases and J lost 3, with 10 bases in between. This chain's CDR3 is CASSLERPDYNEQFF. The CDR3, as DNA: TGCGCCAGCAGCTTGGAGAGGCCCGACTACAATGAGCAGTTCTTC.